The rows below give T cell receptor beta chains drawn from one sample of a study of early stage breast cancer tumors. The data were produced by immunoSEQ multiplex PCR, yet TCRdb's version contains in-frame clones alone and is incomplete. This sample has about 51,000 clones, with approximately 78% found just once. Sequenced sample: blood. Receptors originate from a person aged 35 to 50 with breast cancer. Both conserved end residues are part of each CDR3. A D gene is named only where the DNA matches it firmly. Clone size, where shown, is once, few, many, or a class for clones that have expanded.

clone_size d_call j_call v_call cdr3_nt cdr3_aa
. . TRBJ1-1 TRBV5-1 TGCGCCAGCAGCTTGGTTGGGTATAGTGAAGCTTTCTTT CASSLVGYSEAFF
once TRBD1 TRBJ1-3 TRBV7-7 TGTGCTAGCAGCTCCGGGACAGCTAAAGGAAACACCATATATTTT CASSSGTAKGNTIYF
. . TRBJ2-5 TRBV5-1 TGCGCCAGCAGCTTATATGGAGGAGAGACCCAGTACTTC CASSLYGGETQYF
. . TRBJ1-5 TRBV30 TGTGCCTGGAGTGTACCGGGCAATACGGGCCGCCAGCATTTT CAWSVPGNTGRQHF
. . TRBJ1-5 TRBV18 TGTGCCAGCTCACCACCGTTAGGACAGCCCCAGCATTTT CASSPPLGQPQHF
few . TRBJ2-7 TRBV4-1 TGCGCCAGCAGCCAAGGGGAGCGGCAAGGGGACGAGCAGTACTTC CASSQGERQGDEQYF
. . TRBJ1-4 TRBV10-3 TGTGCCATCAGTGAATTGGAGGGAGGCGAAAAACTGTTTTTT CAISELEGGEKLFF
. TRBD1 TRBJ2-5 TRBV2 TGTGCCAGCAGTGGGACAGGGTCGGACTATTGGGAGACCCAGTACTTC CASSGTGSDYWETQYF
. . TRBJ2-7 TRBV11-2 TGTGCCAGCAGCTTTCTACCCTACGAGCAGTACTTC CASSFLPYEQYF
. . TRBJ2-7 TRBV7-9 TGTGCCAGCACGGCCAGGTCAATGGGGGAGCAGTACTTC CASTARSMGEQYF
. . TRBJ2-7 TRBV11-2 TGTGCCAGCAGGCGAGGCAGGGGGGAGGGGGCGCCGTCTTCCTACGAGCAGTACTTC CASRRGRGEGAPSSYEQYF
. . TRBJ2-7 TRBV21-1 TGTGCCAGCAGCAAAGGACTAGCGGCCTACGAGCAGTACTTC CASSKGLAAYEQYF
once . TRBJ1-3 TRBV6-5 TGTGCCAGCAGTTACTCTGCGGGAAACACCATATATTTT CASSYSAGNTIYF
. . TRBJ2-5 TRBV5-1 TGCGCCAGCAGCTTGGAGGCCAGCCAAGAGACCCAGTACTTC CASSLEASQETQYF
. . TRBJ2-7 TRBV7-9 TGTGCCAGCAGCTATAGCGGACCCATAACCTACGAGCAGTACTTC CASSYSGPITYEQYF
. . TRBJ2-7 TRBV4-1 TGCGCCAGCAGCGCCGCCTACGAGCAGTACTTC CASSAAYEQYF
. . TRBJ2-4 TRBV19 TGTGCCAGTATAAGACAGGGAGGGAACATTCAGTACTTC CASIRQGGNIQYF
. TRBD2 TRBJ2-7 TRBV10-3 TGTGCCATCAGTGAGTCGGTGGGACTAGCGGGATCTCACGAGCAGTACTTC CAISESVGLAGSHEQYF
. . TRBJ2-3 TRBV10-3 TGTGCCATCAGTGTTCCGGGCACAGATACGCAGTATTTT CAISVPGTDTQYF
. TRBD1 TRBJ1-4 TRBV5-1 TGCGCCAGCAGCCCTGACAGGGCCCCTAATGAAAAACTGTTTTTT CASSPDRAPNEKLFF
few TRBD2 TRBJ2-7 TRBV5-6 TGTGCCAGCAGCCCGGGAGGGCGGGCAGGCTACGAGCAGTACTTC CASSPGGRAGYEQYF
. . TRBJ2-1 TRBV19 TGTGCCAGCGGGAGAAATTACAATGAGCAGTTCTTC CASGRNYNEQFF
. . TRBJ2-5 TRBV10-2 TGCGCCAGCAGTGTCTTCCCCCCAGAGACCCAGTACTTC CASSVFPPETQYF
. . TRBJ1-1 TRBV5-4 TGTGCCAGCAGCCTAGAGGGGTTCATGAACACTGAAGCTTTCTTT CASSLEGFMNTEAFF
. . TRBJ1-1 TRBV30 TGTGCCTGGAGTGTACGAGGGAACACTGAAGCTTTCTTT CAWSVRGNTEAFF
few . TRBJ2-1 TRBV4-1 TGCGCCAGCAGCCAAGTAGGACTGGGCAATGAGCAGTTCTTC CASSQVGLGNEQFF
. . TRBJ2-3 TRBV19 TGTGCCAGTAGTGAGAATGCAGATACGCAGTATTTT CASSENADTQYF
once . TRBJ1-3 TRBV30 TGTGCCTGGAGTGTGCAAGGAAACACCATATATTTT CAWSVQGNTIYF
few . TRBJ1-5 TRBV4-1 TGCGCCAGCAGCCCCACCGCAAATAGCAATCAGCCCCAGCATTTT CASSPTANSNQPQHF
. . TRBJ2-3 TRBV29-1 TGCAGCGCTCTTCCCGGGGCAGATACGCAGTATTTT CSALPGADTQYF
. TRBD2 TRBJ2-3 TRBV2 TGTGCCAGCAGCGAAGGTGGTGCGGGAGGGCCAGATACGCAGTATTTT CASSEGGAGGPDTQYF
. . TRBJ1-3 TRBV5-4 TGTGCCAGCAGCTTGGTGGGCCCCGGAAACACCATATATTTT CASSLVGPGNTIYF
. . TRBJ2-3 TRBV5-1 TGCGCCAGCAGCTTGGCCACAGATACGCAGTATTTT CASSLATDTQYF
. TRBD2 TRBJ2-7 TRBV19 TGTGCCAGTAGTGCCGGGACTAGCGGGAGGGGGTACGAGCAGTACTTC CASSAGTSGRGYEQYF
. TRBD1 TRBJ2-5 TRBV10-3 TGTGCCATCAGTGAGTCCCAGCCGGGACAGAGAGAGACCCAGTACTTC CAISESQPGQRETQYF
. . TRBJ2-7 TRBV6-5 TGTGCCGCCGGACAGAACTCCTACGAGCAGTACTTC CAAGQNSYEQYF
. TRBD2 TRBJ2-2 TRBV7-7 TGTGCTAGCAGCTTAGGAGCGGGAGGGCCTTCCGGGGAGCTGTTTTTT CASSLGAGGPSGELFF
. . TRBJ2-7 TRBV5-1 TGCGCCAGCAGTCAAGAGCCACCGCTTTACGAGCAGTACTTC CASSQEPPLYEQYF
. . TRBJ2-1 TRBV18 TGTGCCAGCTCAAATATCCCTCCGGGGGGCGTCTACAATGAGCAGTTCTTC CASSNIPPGGVYNEQFF
. . TRBJ1-3 TRBV30 TGTGCCTGGAGTTCATACAGCTCTGGAAACACCATATATTTT CAWSSYSSGNTIYF
. TRBD1 TRBJ1-2 TRBV5-5 TGTGCCAGCAGCTTCGCCGGGACCGACAGGGGGTATGGCTACACCTTC CASSFAGTDRGYGYTF